Included here is one T cell receptor beta chain sequence, with context. The antigen is not known. This sample is drawn from a study of cytomegalovirus exposure and HLA in healthy donors. Findings and caveats of the study: In a later analysis, TCR beta V- and J-gene trimming showed a link to a missense DCLRE1C variant. Researchers catalogued roughly 170 TCR beta chains as cytomegalovirus-associated.

Trimming took off 1 base at V and 0 bases at J, with 5 bases between the two ends. This CDR3 spans 14 amino acids. The germline V gene encodes CDR1 SGDLS and CDR2 YYNGEE. With 60 Vbeta and 13 Jbeta primers, the PCR was carried out. Assay used: immunoSEQ multiplex PCR; TCRdb lists only in-frame clones, some missing. The table lists 150,000 or so clones, with around 1.6% in the top ten. The rearrangement uses TRBV9 and TRBJ1-3; no reliable D call. Sequencing input: PBMCs. This TCR came from a woman between 35 and 50 years old in good health and CMV-seropositive. The CDR3 protein is CASSVSISGNTIYF. The CDR3 region has the DNA TGTGCCAGCAGCGTATCCATCTCTGGAAACACCATATATTTT.